This TCR beta chain is from a study of metastatic and nonmetastatic thyroid tumors. Nobody among the patients had been given any treatment before thyroid surgery. To note about this clone: Antigen specificity is unknown.

Study outcomes and limitations: As reported, TCR beta diversity in blood and tumor was significantly higher in malignant thyroid tumors than in benign nodules.

MiXCR re-clonotyped the PCR reads for TCRdb. The sample lists 30,000 to 45,000 clones; roughly 50% were seen once. The V end was cut by 5 bases, the J end by 9 bases, with 19 bases between. CDR3 length: 14 amino acids. Germline loops: CDR1 SGHAT, CDR2 FQNNGV. This sequence joins TRBV11-2 and TRBJ1-1; a possible D gene is TRBD1 (5 bases). The receptor's source is a male donor with papillary thyroid cancer or a benign thyroid nodule (not recorded which). Some clones in this sample may be carry-over from other donors' samples. Sequences were obtained from tumor tissue. CDR3 sequence: CASSPSGRGQQAFF. The DNA of the CDR3 is TGTGCCAGCAGCCCATCGGGGAGGGGCCAACAAGCTTTCTTT.